A selection of T cell receptor beta chains follows, all from one sample in a study of blood T cell repertoires in COVID-19. Generated by immunoSEQ multiplex PCR, the TCRdb table keeps only in-frame clones and is missing some. The sample has 300,000 to 350,000 clones, around 86% seen once; the top ten hold about 4.2%. Sequencing used PBMCs or T cells enriched from blood (not recorded which). The origin of the receptors is a woman aged 40-49 years with acute COVID-19. CDR3s include the opening cysteine and the closing phenylalanine or tryptophan. Fields, in order: D gene, V gene, clone size, CDR3 length, J gene, CDR3 DNA, CDR3 protein. The D gene is left open where the match is weak. Clone size is not always given. Where it is, it says once, few, many or a class for expanded clones.

d_call: TRBD1
v_call: TRBV6-2/TRBV6-3
clone_size: .
cdr3_length: 18
j_call: TRBJ1-1
cdr3_nt: TGTGCCAGCAGTTACGACAGGGGGTTAACCAATGCGAACACTGAAGCTTTCTTT
cdr3_aa: CASSYDRGLTNANTEAFF

d_call: .
v_call: TRBV6-5
clone_size: .
cdr3_length: 13
j_call: TRBJ1-1
cdr3_nt: TGTGCCAGCAGAAGGGCAGGGGCCACTGAAGCTTTCTTT
cdr3_aa: CASRRAGATEAFF

d_call: TRBD2
v_call: TRBV5-4
clone_size: .
cdr3_length: 16
j_call: TRBJ2-1
cdr3_nt: TGTGCCAGCAGCACGCTAGCGGGGGGGACCTACAATGAGCAGTTCTTC
cdr3_aa: CASSTLAGGTYNEQFF

d_call: TRBD1
v_call: TRBV7-7
clone_size: .
cdr3_length: 16
j_call: TRBJ1-1
cdr3_nt: TGTGCCAGCAGCCCGTGGGCGACAGGGACGAACACTGAAGCTTTCTTT
cdr3_aa: CASSPWATGTNTEAFF

d_call: .
v_call: TRBV5-1
clone_size: .
cdr3_length: 15
j_call: TRBJ1-1
cdr3_nt: TGCGCCAGCAGCTTGGCGCAGGGCCCTAACGCTGAAGCTTTCTTT
cdr3_aa: CASSLAQGPNAEAFF

d_call: .
v_call: TRBV5-1
clone_size: .
cdr3_length: 15
j_call: TRBJ1-6
cdr3_nt: TGCGCCAGCAGCCTACAGTCAACGACGGATTCACCCCTCCACTTT
cdr3_aa: CASSLQSTTDSPLHF

d_call: TRBD1
v_call: TRBV13
clone_size: .
cdr3_length: 15
j_call: TRBJ2-7
cdr3_nt: TGTGCCAGCAGCCCATCACGGACAGGAACCTACGAGCAGTACTTC
cdr3_aa: CASSPSRTGTYEQYF

d_call: .
v_call: TRBV2
clone_size: .
cdr3_length: 15
j_call: TRBJ1-5
cdr3_nt: TGTGCCAGCAGCCCGGACGGGGTTTTCGGTCAGCCCCAGCATTTT
cdr3_aa: CASSPDGVFGQPQHF

d_call: TRBD1
v_call: TRBV5-1
clone_size: .
cdr3_length: 16
j_call: TRBJ2-7
cdr3_nt: TGCGCCAGCAGCTTGGAAGGGACAGGGGGATCCTACGAGCAGTACTTC
cdr3_aa: CASSLEGTGGSYEQYF

d_call: .
v_call: TRBV19
clone_size: .
cdr3_length: 14
j_call: TRBJ1-6
cdr3_nt: TGTGCCAGTAGTATGACGGGAGTAGCTTCACCCCTCCACTTT
cdr3_aa: CASSMTGVASPLHF

d_call: TRBD2
v_call: TRBV5-4
clone_size: .
cdr3_length: 16
j_call: TRBJ2-7
cdr3_nt: TGTGCCAGCAGCTTGGGAGCGGGAAGTACCCCCTACGAGCAGTACTTC
cdr3_aa: CASSLGAGSTPYEQYF

d_call: .
v_call: TRBV6-2/TRBV6-3
clone_size: .
cdr3_length: 13
j_call: TRBJ2-2
cdr3_nt: TGTGCCAGCAGTTACTTCAGGGGCGGGGAGCTGTTTTTT
cdr3_aa: CASSYFRGGELFF

d_call: TRBD1
v_call: TRBV6-5
clone_size: .
cdr3_length: 15
j_call: TRBJ1-3
cdr3_nt: TGTGCCAGTGCGACAGGGGGACGTTCTGGAAACACCATATATTTT
cdr3_aa: CASATGGRSGNTIYF

d_call: TRBD1
v_call: TRBV27
clone_size: .
cdr3_length: 15
j_call: TRBJ1-4
cdr3_nt: TGTGCCAGCAGTTTATCCCCGGGACAGGGTCGAAAACTGTTTTTT
cdr3_aa: CASSLSPGQGRKLFF

d_call: .
v_call: TRBV5-4
clone_size: .
cdr3_length: 14
j_call: TRBJ1-2
cdr3_nt: TGTGCCAGCAGCTTAGAGGGTTCTAACTATGGCTACACCTTC
cdr3_aa: CASSLEGSNYGYTF

d_call: .
v_call: TRBV6-6
clone_size: .
cdr3_length: 14
j_call: TRBJ1-2
cdr3_nt: TGTGCCAGCAGTTACTCCACCAGTAACTATGGCTACACCTTC
cdr3_aa: CASSYSTSNYGYTF

d_call: .
v_call: TRBV27
clone_size: .
cdr3_length: 13
j_call: TRBJ2-7
cdr3_nt: TGTGCCAGCAGTTCAGGGGTAAGGTACGAGCAGTACTTC
cdr3_aa: CASSSGVRYEQYF

d_call: TRBD2
v_call: TRBV7-2
clone_size: few
cdr3_length: 15
j_call: TRBJ2-1
cdr3_nt: TGTGCCAGCACCCAAATGGGGGGGACCCACAATGAGCAGTTCTTC
cdr3_aa: CASTQMGGTHNEQFF

d_call: .
v_call: TRBV21-1
clone_size: .
cdr3_length: 17
j_call: TRBJ1-6
cdr3_nt: TGTGCCGGGACACCTAAACCTCAGCAAACCTCGCACCCCACCCTCCACTTT
cdr3_aa: CAGTPKPQQTSHPTLHF

d_call: .
v_call: TRBV11-2
clone_size: .
cdr3_length: 12
j_call: TRBJ1-2
cdr3_nt: TGTGCCAGCAGCCCAGAGAGGGTTGGCTACACCTTC
cdr3_aa: CASSPERVGYTF

d_call: .
v_call: TRBV7-9
clone_size: once
cdr3_length: 12
j_call: TRBJ1-2
cdr3_nt: TGTGCCAGCAGCTTAGAATTCAGTTACTACACCTTC
cdr3_aa: CASSLEFSYYTF

d_call: TRBD1
v_call: TRBV7-9
clone_size: .
cdr3_length: 11
j_call: TRBJ1-1
cdr3_nt: TGTGCCAGCAGCAGGGACAGGGAAGCTTTCTTT
cdr3_aa: CASSRDREAFF

d_call: .
v_call: TRBV7-9
clone_size: once
cdr3_length: 14
j_call: TRBJ1-2
cdr3_nt: TGTGCCAGCAGCCATCGACAGAGTAACTATGGCTACACCTTC
cdr3_aa: CASSHRQSNYGYTF

d_call: .
v_call: TRBV6-5
clone_size: .
cdr3_length: 15
j_call: TRBJ1-4
cdr3_nt: TGTGCCAGCAGGGCAGACAGCCAAGAAGGTGAAAAACTGTTTTTT
cdr3_aa: CASRADSQEGEKLFF

d_call: TRBD1
v_call: TRBV7-2
clone_size: .
cdr3_length: 18
j_call: TRBJ2-2
cdr3_nt: TGTGCCAGCAGCTTAGTACGAGCCCTCAGGGGGTCAACCGGGGAGCTGTTTTTT
cdr3_aa: CASSLVRALRGSTGELFF

d_call: .
v_call: TRBV27
clone_size: .
cdr3_length: 15
j_call: TRBJ1-1
cdr3_nt: TGTGCCAGCAGTCCCCAAATAGGGCGGGGAGCTGAAGCTTTCTTT
cdr3_aa: CASSPQIGRGAEAFF

d_call: TRBD1
v_call: TRBV4-1
clone_size: once
cdr3_length: 16
j_call: TRBJ1-5
cdr3_nt: TGCGCCAGCAGCCAAGAGGGGACAGGGTCTTATCAGCCCCAGCATTTT
cdr3_aa: CASSQEGTGSYQPQHF

d_call: .
v_call: TRBV28
clone_size: .
cdr3_length: 14
j_call: TRBJ1-5
cdr3_nt: TGTGCCAGCGGGATGGGAGGGAGCAATCAGCCCCAGCATTTT
cdr3_aa: CASGMGGSNQPQHF

d_call: TRBD1
v_call: TRBV11-2
clone_size: .
cdr3_length: 14
j_call: TRBJ1-4
cdr3_nt: TGTGCCAGCAGCACACGGACAGGGGTGGAAAAACTGTTTTTT
cdr3_aa: CASSTRTGVEKLFF

d_call: .
v_call: TRBV9
clone_size: few
cdr3_length: 16
j_call: TRBJ2-2
cdr3_nt: TGTGCCAGCAGCGTATCGGGACACTCGAACACCGGGGAGCTGTTTTTT
cdr3_aa: CASSVSGHSNTGELFF

d_call: TRBD1
v_call: TRBV29-1
clone_size: .
cdr3_length: 13
j_call: TRBJ1-2
cdr3_nt: TGCAGCGTCGGGACAGGGGGGGACTATGGCTACACCTTC
cdr3_aa: CSVGTGGDYGYTF

d_call: .
v_call: TRBV7-3
clone_size: .
cdr3_length: 13
j_call: TRBJ2-3
cdr3_nt: TGTGCCAGCAGCTCCAGCTACAGGGATACGCAGTATTTT
cdr3_aa: CASSSSYRDTQYF

d_call: .
v_call: TRBV6-2/TRBV6-3
clone_size: .
cdr3_length: 15
j_call: TRBJ2-5
cdr3_nt: TGTGCCAGCAGTTCCTCCGGGGGGCTGCGAGAGACCCAGTACTTC
cdr3_aa: CASSSSGGLRETQYF

d_call: .
v_call: TRBV4-3
clone_size: once
cdr3_length: 13
j_call: TRBJ2-7
cdr3_nt: TGCGCCAGCAGCCAAAGACTAACCTACGAGCAGTACTTC
cdr3_aa: CASSQRLTYEQYF

d_call: .
v_call: TRBV5-8
clone_size: .
cdr3_length: 13
j_call: TRBJ1-2
cdr3_nt: TGTGCCAGCAGCTTGGAGCGGGACGGGGGCTACACCTTC
cdr3_aa: CASSLERDGGYTF

d_call: .
v_call: TRBV19
clone_size: .
cdr3_length: 14
j_call: TRBJ2-2
cdr3_nt: TGTGCCAGCCGCAGGGTAACAAACACCGGGGAGCTGTTTTTT
cdr3_aa: CASRRVTNTGELFF

d_call: .
v_call: TRBV9
clone_size: once
cdr3_length: 16
j_call: TRBJ1-1
cdr3_nt: TGTGCCAGCAGCCCCCCTTTTGCAGAAATGAACACTGAAGCTTTCTTT
cdr3_aa: CASSPPFAEMNTEAFF

d_call: TRBD1
v_call: TRBV9
clone_size: .
cdr3_length: 17
j_call: TRBJ2-6
cdr3_nt: TGTGCCAGCAGCGGCCAGACAGGGAGCTCTGGGGCCAACGTCCTGACTTTC
cdr3_aa: CASSGQTGSSGANVLTF

d_call: .
v_call: TRBV19
clone_size: once
cdr3_length: 13
j_call: TRBJ2-5
cdr3_nt: TGTGCCAGTAAACGGGGGAAACAAGAGACCCAGTACTTC
cdr3_aa: CASKRGKQETQYF

d_call: TRBD1
v_call: TRBV6-5
clone_size: few
cdr3_length: 15
j_call: TRBJ1-6
cdr3_nt: TGTGCCAGCAGTTACTCGGGACAGGGGATGTCACCCCTCCACTTT
cdr3_aa: CASSYSGQGMSPLHF

d_call: .
v_call: TRBV5-4
clone_size: .
cdr3_length: 13
j_call: TRBJ1-4
cdr3_nt: TGTGCCACGAAGACAGCCATAAATGAAAAACTGTTTTTT
cdr3_aa: CATKTAINEKLFF

d_call: .
v_call: TRBV6-4
clone_size: .
cdr3_length: 13
j_call: TRBJ1-4
cdr3_nt: TGTGCCAGCATTGGGAGCGCAAATGAAAAACTGTTTTTT
cdr3_aa: CASIGSANEKLFF

d_call: TRBD2
v_call: TRBV28
clone_size: .
cdr3_length: 14
j_call: TRBJ2-1
cdr3_nt: TGTGCCAGCTCCGACGGCGGGAGATACAATGAGCAGTTCTTC
cdr3_aa: CASSDGGRYNEQFF

d_call: TRBD2
v_call: TRBV5-4
clone_size: .
cdr3_length: 17
j_call: TRBJ2-3
cdr3_nt: TGTGCCAGCAACAGAGCGGGAGGGCCCCTCGGCACAGATACGCAGTATTTT
cdr3_aa: CASNRAGGPLGTDTQYF

d_call: .
v_call: TRBV18
clone_size: .
cdr3_length: 14
j_call: TRBJ1-1
cdr3_nt: TGTGCCAGCTCCCCGGCGGTGGAAAACACTGAAGCTTTCTTT
cdr3_aa: CASSPAVENTEAFF

d_call: .
v_call: TRBV9
clone_size: .
cdr3_length: 15
j_call: TRBJ1-5
cdr3_nt: TGTGCCAGCAGCGCCGGAGACAGGAGCAATCAGCCCCAGCATTTT
cdr3_aa: CASSAGDRSNQPQHF

d_call: TRBD2
v_call: TRBV18
clone_size: .
cdr3_length: 16
j_call: TRBJ2-5
cdr3_nt: TGTGCCAGCTCAATCGGGACTAGCGGGAGTAGGGAGACCCAGTACTTC
cdr3_aa: CASSIGTSGSRETQYF

d_call: TRBD2
v_call: TRBV7-3
clone_size: once
cdr3_length: 16
j_call: TRBJ2-1
cdr3_nt: TGTGCCAGCAGCTTAAGCCTAGCGGGAGTGTACAATGAGCAGTTCTTC
cdr3_aa: CASSLSLAGVYNEQFF

d_call: .
v_call: TRBV2
clone_size: .
cdr3_length: 14
j_call: TRBJ2-1
cdr3_nt: TGTGCCAGCAGAAATTCAGGAAAGGTCAATGAGCAGTTCTTC
cdr3_aa: CASRNSGKVNEQFF

d_call: .
v_call: TRBV4-1
clone_size: .
cdr3_length: 15
j_call: TRBJ2-7
cdr3_nt: TGCGCCAGCAGCCAAAATTCAGGGTCGACCTACGAGCAGTACTTC
cdr3_aa: CASSQNSGSTYEQYF

d_call: .
v_call: TRBV21-1
clone_size: .
cdr3_length: 15
j_call: TRBJ2-7
cdr3_nt: TGTGCCAGCAGCAACTCCGCACAAGACCTAGTCGAGCAGTACTTC
cdr3_aa: CASSNSAQDLVEQYF

d_call: TRBD1
v_call: TRBV11-2
clone_size: once
cdr3_length: 13
j_call: TRBJ1-5
cdr3_nt: TGTGCCAGCAGCTGGGGACAGAATCAGCCCCAGCATTTT
cdr3_aa: CASSWGQNQPQHF

d_call: TRBD2
v_call: TRBV6-5
clone_size: .
cdr3_length: 12
j_call: TRBJ2-7
cdr3_nt: TGTGCCACTCGGGAGGGGACCCTCGAGCAGTACTTC
cdr3_aa: CATREGTLEQYF

d_call: TRBD1
v_call: TRBV6-5
clone_size: few
cdr3_length: 12
j_call: TRBJ1-5
cdr3_nt: TGTGCCAGCAGTACTGGGACAGTACCCCAGCATTTT
cdr3_aa: CASSTGTVPQHF

d_call: .
v_call: TRBV25-1
clone_size: .
cdr3_length: 15
j_call: TRBJ1-1
cdr3_nt: TGTGCCAGCAGTACGACGGGTATTGTGAACACTGAAGCTTTCTTT
cdr3_aa: CASSTTGIVNTEAFF

d_call: TRBD2
v_call: TRBV28
clone_size: .
cdr3_length: 15
j_call: TRBJ2-5
cdr3_nt: TGTGCCAGCAGTTCCGTTCGAGCGGGAGTAGAGACCCAGTACTTC
cdr3_aa: CASSSVRAGVETQYF

d_call: .
v_call: TRBV27
clone_size: .
cdr3_length: 12
j_call: TRBJ1-2
cdr3_nt: TGTGCCAGCAGTGAGCGCAGAAGTGGCTACACCTTC
cdr3_aa: CASSERRSGYTF

d_call: .
v_call: TRBV7-6
clone_size: .
cdr3_length: 15
j_call: TRBJ2-3
cdr3_nt: TGTGCCAGCAGCTTGGCACAGGGATACACAGATACGCAGTATTTT
cdr3_aa: CASSLAQGYTDTQYF